What follows are 13 T cell receptor beta chains derived from one specimen sequenced in a study of blood T cell repertoires in COVID-19. Clones were sequenced by immunoSEQ multiplex PCR, and TCRdb holds only the in-frame ones, with some missing. The sample records fewer than 200,000 clones, approximately 86% being singletons. Sequenced sample: peripheral blood. These receptors all come from a woman between 35 and 50 years old with COVID-19, enrolled during active disease.

CDR3 coding DNA: TGCAGTGCTAGTGGGAAGGGACTAGCTGTCGGGGAGCTGTTTTTT. This encodes CSASGKGLAVGELFF. The chain couples TRBV20-1 to TRBJ2-2, with TRBD2 identical over 9 bases. The CDR3 loop spans 15 amino acids. In germline, CDR1 is DFQATT, CDR2 SNEGSKA (reference sequence). Trimming cost V 3 bases and J 7 bases; bases outside gene matches: 9.

This clone was detected once. The rearrangement joins TRBV5-1 to TRBJ2-2; 7 nucleotides match TRBD1. Germline loops: CDR1 SGHRS, CDR2 YFSETQ. This CDR3 spans 18 amino acids. Trimming cost V 0 bases and J 1 base; bases outside gene matches: 9. CDR3 region: CASSLVKLGTENTGELFF. The CDR3 bases are TGCGCCAGCAGCTTGGTAAAACTTGGGACAGAGAACACCGGGGAGCTGTTTTTT.

The V and J genes are TRBV5-6 and TRBJ2-2; 7 bases are shared with TRBD1. Per germline, CDR1 SGHDT and CDR2 YYEEEE. Unmatched junction bases numbered 5, after V lost 2 bases and J lost 4 bases. The CDR3 is 15 residues long. CDR3 in amino acids: CASSFGQVLTGELFF. The DNA of the CDR3 is TGTGCCAGCAGCTTCGGACAGGTTCTCACCGGGGAGCTGTTTTTT. The full variable domain, completed using reference TRBV5-6 and TRBJ2-2, is DAGVTQSPTHLIKTRGQQVTLRCSPKSGHDTVSWYQQALGQGPQFIFQYYEEEERQRGNFPDRFSGHQFPNYSSELNVNALLLGDSALYLCASSFGQVLTGELFFGEGSRLTVL.

This clone has a handful of counts. The chain combines TRBV9 with TRBJ2-2, with a tentative D call TRBD1 (5 bases). Germline assignment: CDR1 SGDLS and CDR2 YYNGEE. Trimming removed 0 bases at V and 6 bases at J, with 9 bases between. This CDR3 spans 14 amino acids. The CDR3 reads CASSVDAGSGELFF. DNA for the CDR3: TGTGCCAGCAGCGTAGACGCAGGGTCCGGGGAGCTGTTTTTT.

The V call is TRBV28, the J call TRBJ1-2; 7 nucleotides align to TRBD1. V dropped 3 bases and J dropped 8; count of bases not matched to a gene: 3. CDR1 is MDHEN and CDR2 is SYDVKM in the germline V gene. The CDR3 sequence is 12 residues long. The CDR3 protein is CASSFTGVGYTF. The CDR3, as DNA: TGTGCCAGCAGTTTTACAGGGGTCGGCTACACCTTC.

This sequence joins TRBV29-1 and TRBJ1-2, with D perhaps TRBD1 (6 bases). The CDR3 has 13 amino acids. Trimming pared 0 bases from V and 6 bases from J, leaving 11 bases between. Germline V gives CDR1 SQVTM, CDR2 ANQGSEA. Here the CDR3 reads CSVEDEGGDGYTF. The CDR3 bases are TGCAGCGTTGAAGATGAAGGGGGGGATGGCTACACCTTC.

This clone was counted once. The J gene is TRBJ1-6, the V gene TRBV30; 7 nucleotides match TRBD1. Trimming at V came to 3 bases and at J to 6 bases, leaving 2 bases not matched to a gene. Per germline, CDR1 GTSNPN and CDR2 SVGIG (reference sequence). The CDR3 is 13 residues long. CDR3 sequence reads: CAWRGQSNSPLHF. CDR3 DNA sequence: TGTGCCTGGAGGGGACAGTCTAATTCACCCCTCCACTTT.

The sample holds many counts of this clone. This sequence joins TRBV4-1 and TRBJ2-4; D unresolved. CDR3 length: 15 amino acids. The V gene's germline CDR1 is MGHRA and CDR2 YSYEKL. V dropped 4 bases and J dropped 0 bases, with 10 bases sitting between them. In nucleotides, the CDR3 is TGCGCCAGCAGCCCACAGCTGGTAGCCAAAAACATTCAGTACTTC. Its translation is CASSPQLVAKNIQYF.

The V gene is TRBV19, the J gene TRBJ1-1; 7 nucleotides match TRBD1. The germline V gene encodes CDR1 LNHDA and CDR2 SQIVND (reference sequence). V shed 3 bases and J 4 bases; nucleotides not matched to a gene: 8. The CDR3 is 15 residues long. The CDR3 nucleotides read TGTGCCAGTAGTATGGTAGCAGGGGGTATCACTGAAGCTTTCTTT. As protein: CASSMVAGGITEAFF.

CDR3 coding DNA: TGTGCCAGCAGCCCCTTTCTGCAGGGAGAGACCCAGTACTTC. It encodes CASSPFLQGETQYF. V usage is TRBV11-3 and J usage is TRBJ2-5; weak D call: TRBD1 (5 bases). CDR1 SGHNT and CDR2 YENEEA come from the germline V gene. The V end was cut by 5 bases, the J end by 4 bases, with 14 bases between. The CDR3 is made up of 14 amino acids.

The sample holds a few counts of this clone. As DNA, the CDR3 is TGTGCCAGCAGCTTTTCGGGAACCGGGGAGCTGTTTTTT. It translates to CASSFSGTGELFF. The genes are TRBV7-9 and TRBJ2-2, with D maybe TRBD2 (5 bases). V was pared by 3 bases and J by 5 bases, with 7 bases between. Germline V lookup: CDR1 SEHNR, CDR2 FQNEAQ (reference sequence). This CDR3 has 13 residues.

CDR3 DNA sequence: TGTGCCAGCAGTTCCGCCGGGACAGGGTACAATGAGCAGTTCTTC. Amino acids: CASSSAGTGYNEQFF. V is TRBV28 and J is TRBJ2-1, with TRBD1 matching over 9 bases. The germline CDR1 and CDR2 sequences are MDHEN and SYDVKM. The CDR3 extends over 15 amino acids. V trimming: 4 bases; J trimming: 4 bases; junction bases outside the gene matches: 5.

The chain uses TRBV5-4 and TRBJ2-7; 7 bases are a match to TRBD1. The CDR3 covers 15 residues. The germline gives CDR1 SGHNT, CDR2 YYREEE (reference sequence). Trimming removed 3 bases from V and 3 bases from J; junction bases left unmatched: 9. For the CDR3, the DNA is TGTGCCAGCAGCTCCGACAGGGAACAACTCTACGAGCAGTACTTC. It is translated as CASSSDREQLYEQYF.